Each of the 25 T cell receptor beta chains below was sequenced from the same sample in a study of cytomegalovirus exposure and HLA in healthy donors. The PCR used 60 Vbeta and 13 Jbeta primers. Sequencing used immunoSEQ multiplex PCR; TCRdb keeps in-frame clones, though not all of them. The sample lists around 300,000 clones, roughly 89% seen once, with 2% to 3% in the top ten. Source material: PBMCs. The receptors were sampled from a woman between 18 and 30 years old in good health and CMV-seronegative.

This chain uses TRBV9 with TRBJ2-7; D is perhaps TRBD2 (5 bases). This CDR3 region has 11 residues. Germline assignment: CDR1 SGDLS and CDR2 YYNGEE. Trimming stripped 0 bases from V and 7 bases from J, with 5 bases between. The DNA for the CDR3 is TGTGCCAGCAGCGTAGGGAGGGAGCAGTACTTC. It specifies CASSVGREQYF.

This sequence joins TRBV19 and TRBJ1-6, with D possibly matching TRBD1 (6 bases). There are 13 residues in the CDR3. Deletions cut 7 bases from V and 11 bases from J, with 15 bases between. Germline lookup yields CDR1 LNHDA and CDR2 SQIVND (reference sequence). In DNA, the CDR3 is TGTGCCAGTAAGGGGCAGGGGATGGCACCCCTCCACTTT. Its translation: CASKGQGMAPLHF.

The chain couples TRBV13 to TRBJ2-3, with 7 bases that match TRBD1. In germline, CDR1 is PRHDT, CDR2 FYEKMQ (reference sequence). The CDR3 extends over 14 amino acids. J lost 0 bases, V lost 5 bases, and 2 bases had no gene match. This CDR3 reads CASSRDRSTDTQYF. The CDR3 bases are TGTGCCAGCAGCCGGGACAGAAGCACAGATACGCAGTATTTT.

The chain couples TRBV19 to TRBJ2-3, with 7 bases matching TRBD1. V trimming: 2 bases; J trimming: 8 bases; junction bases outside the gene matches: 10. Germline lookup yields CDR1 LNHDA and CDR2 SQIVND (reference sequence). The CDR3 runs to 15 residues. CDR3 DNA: TGTGCCAGTAGTATACTTTCCAGGGGGATTGTTACGCAGTATTTT. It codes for CASSILSRGIVTQYF. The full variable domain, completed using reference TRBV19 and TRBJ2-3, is DGGITQSPKYLFRKEGQNVTLSCEQNLNHDAMYWYRQDPGQGLRLIYYSQIVNDFQKGDIAEGYSVSREKKESFPLTVTSAQKNPTAFYLCASSILSRGIVTQYFGPGTRLTVL.

CDR3 residues: CASSLQRGGQETQYF. The CDR3 DNA is TGCGCCAGCAGCTTACAGCGGGGGGGCCAAGAGACCCAGTACTTC. This rearrangement joins TRBV5-1 to TRBJ2-5, with 10 bases matching TRBD2. The junction had 2 bases not matched to a gene; V was cut back by 2 bases and J by 1 base. The CDR3 loop spans 15 amino acids. Germline V gene data show CDR1 as SGHRS and CDR2 as YFSETQ.

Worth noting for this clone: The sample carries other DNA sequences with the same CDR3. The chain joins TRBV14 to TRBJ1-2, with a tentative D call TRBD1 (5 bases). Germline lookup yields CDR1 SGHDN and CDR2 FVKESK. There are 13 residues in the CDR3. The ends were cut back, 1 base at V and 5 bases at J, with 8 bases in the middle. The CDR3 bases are TGTGCCAGCAGCCAAGTCGGGGGATATGGCTACACCTTC. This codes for CASSQVGGYGYTF. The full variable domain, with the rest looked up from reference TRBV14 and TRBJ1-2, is EAGVTQFPSHSVIEKGQTVTLRCDPISGHDNLYWYRRVMGKEIKFLLHFVKESKQDESGMPNNRFLAERTGGTYSTLKVQPAELEDSGVYFCASSQVGGYGYTFGSGTRLTVV.

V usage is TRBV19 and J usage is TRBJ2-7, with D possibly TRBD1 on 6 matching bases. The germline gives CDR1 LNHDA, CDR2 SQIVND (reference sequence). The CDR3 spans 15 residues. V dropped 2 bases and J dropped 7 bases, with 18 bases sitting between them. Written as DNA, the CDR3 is TGTGCCAGTAGTATACAGGGGCAAGGGTCGGGGGAGCAGTACTTC. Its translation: CASSIQGQGSGEQYF.

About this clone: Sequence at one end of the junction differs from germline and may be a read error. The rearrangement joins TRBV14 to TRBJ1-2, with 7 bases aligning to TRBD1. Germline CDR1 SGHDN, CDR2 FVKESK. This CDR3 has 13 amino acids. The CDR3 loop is CASSPGTAYGHTF. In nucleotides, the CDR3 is TGTGCCAGCAGCCCGGGGACAGCTTATGGCCACACCTTC.

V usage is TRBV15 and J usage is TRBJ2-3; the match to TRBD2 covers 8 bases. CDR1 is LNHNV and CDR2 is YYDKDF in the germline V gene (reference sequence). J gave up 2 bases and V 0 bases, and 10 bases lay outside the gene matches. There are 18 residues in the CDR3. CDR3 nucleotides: TGTGCCACCAGCAGAGATCGGGCGGGGGGCTTATACACAGATACGCAGTATTTT. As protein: CATSRDRAGGLYTDTQYF. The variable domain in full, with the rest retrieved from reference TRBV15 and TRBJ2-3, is DAMVIQNPRYQVTQFGKPVTLSCSQTLNHNVMYWYQQKSSQAPKLLFHYYDKDFNNEADTPDNFQSRRPNTSFCFLDIRSPGLGDTAMYLCATSRDRAGGLYTDTQYFGPGTRLTVL.

The chain's CDR3 is CASSTQLAVTDTQYF. CDR3 sequence (DNA): TGTGCCAGCAGTACCCAACTAGCGGTCACAGATACGCAGTATTTT. V gene TRBV2 combines with J gene TRBJ2-3, with 8 bases matching TRBD2. Germline lookup yields CDR1 SNHLY and CDR2 FYNNEI. This CDR3 comprises 15 residues. V lost 5 bases, J lost 2 bases, and 6 bases stayed unmatched. The whole variable domain, remainder taken from reference TRBV2 and TRBJ2-3, is EPEVTQTPSHQVTQMGQEVILRCVPISNHLYFYWYRQILGQKVEFLVSFYNNEISEKSEIFDDQFSVERPDGSNFTLKIRSTKLEDSAMYFCASSTQLAVTDTQYFGPGTRLTVL.

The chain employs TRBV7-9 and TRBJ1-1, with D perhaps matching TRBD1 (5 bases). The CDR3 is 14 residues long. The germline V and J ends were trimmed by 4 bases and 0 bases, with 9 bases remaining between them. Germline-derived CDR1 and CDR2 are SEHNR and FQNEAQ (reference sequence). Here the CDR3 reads CASSSRDLNTEAFF. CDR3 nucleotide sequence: TGTGCCAGCAGCTCCCGGGACTTGAACACTGAAGCTTTCTTT.

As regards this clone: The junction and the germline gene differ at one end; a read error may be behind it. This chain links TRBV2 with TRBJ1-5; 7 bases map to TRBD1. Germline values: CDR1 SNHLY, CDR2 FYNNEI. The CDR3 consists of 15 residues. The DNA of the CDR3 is TGTGCCAGCAGCGAAGGCCTAGGGGGCGGTCAGCCCCAGCATTTT. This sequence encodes CASSEGLGGGQPQHF.

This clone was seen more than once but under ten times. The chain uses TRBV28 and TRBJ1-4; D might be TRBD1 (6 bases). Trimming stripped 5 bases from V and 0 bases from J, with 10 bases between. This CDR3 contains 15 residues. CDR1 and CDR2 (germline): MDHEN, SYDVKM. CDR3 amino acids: CASSTYRATNEKLFF. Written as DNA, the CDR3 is TGTGCCAGCAGTACCTACAGGGCAACTAATGAAAAACTGTTTTTT.

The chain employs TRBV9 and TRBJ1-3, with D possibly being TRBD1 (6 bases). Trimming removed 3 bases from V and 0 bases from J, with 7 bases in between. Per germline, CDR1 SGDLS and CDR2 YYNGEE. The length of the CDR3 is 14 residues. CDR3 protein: CASSGTVSGNTIYF. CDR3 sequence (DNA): TGTGCCAGCAGCGGGACAGTCTCTGGAAACACCATATATTTT.

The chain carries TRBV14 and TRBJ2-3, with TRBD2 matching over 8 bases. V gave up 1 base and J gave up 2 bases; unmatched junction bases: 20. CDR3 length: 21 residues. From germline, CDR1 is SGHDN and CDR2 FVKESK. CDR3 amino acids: CASSQVSISRSGGHPTDTQYF. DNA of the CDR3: TGTGCCAGCAGCCAAGTTTCCATATCCAGGAGCGGGGGCCACCCCACAGATACGCAGTATTTT.

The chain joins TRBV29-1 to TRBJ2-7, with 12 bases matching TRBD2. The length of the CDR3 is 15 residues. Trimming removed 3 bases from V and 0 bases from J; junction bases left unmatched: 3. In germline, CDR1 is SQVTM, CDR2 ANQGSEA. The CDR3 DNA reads TGCAGCGTTGAGAGGACTAGCGGGGACTCCTACGAGCAGTACTTC. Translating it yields CSVERTSGDSYEQYF.

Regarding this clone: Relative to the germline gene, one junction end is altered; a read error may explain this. DNA of the CDR3: TGTTCCAGCAGCTTGGGGAGGGTGAGCTACGAGCAGTACTTC. It translates to CSSSLGRVSYEQYF. The V and J genes are TRBV7-9 and TRBJ2-7; TRBD2 matches at 7 bases. The CDR3 is made up of 14 amino acids. Germline lookup yields CDR1 SEHNR and CDR2 FQNEAQ (reference sequence). The whole variable domain, filled in from reference TRBV7-9 and TRBJ2-7, reads DTGVSQNPRHKITKRGQNVTFRCDPISEHNRLYWYRQTLGQGPEFLTYFQNEAQLEKSRLLSDRFSAERPKGSFSTLEIQRTEQGDSAMYLCSSSLGRVSYEQYFGPGTRLTVT.

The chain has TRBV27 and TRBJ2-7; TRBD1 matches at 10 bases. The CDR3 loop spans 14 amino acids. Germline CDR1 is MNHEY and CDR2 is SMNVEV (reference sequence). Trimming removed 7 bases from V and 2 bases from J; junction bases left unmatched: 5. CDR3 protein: CASKQDRGTYEQYF. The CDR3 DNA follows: TGTGCCAGCAAGCAGGACAGGGGGACCTACGAGCAGTACTTC.

Here the CDR3 DNA reads TGTGCCAGCAGGAGAGGAGCGGGGGAGTCCTACGAGCAGTACTTC. Amino acid sequence: CASRRGAGESYEQYF. The chain carries TRBV6-1 and TRBJ2-7; 8 nucleotides match TRBD2. Germline CDR1 and CDR2: MNHNS and SASEGT. V lost 6 bases, J lost 1 base, and 8 bases stayed unmatched. The CDR3 is 15 amino acids.

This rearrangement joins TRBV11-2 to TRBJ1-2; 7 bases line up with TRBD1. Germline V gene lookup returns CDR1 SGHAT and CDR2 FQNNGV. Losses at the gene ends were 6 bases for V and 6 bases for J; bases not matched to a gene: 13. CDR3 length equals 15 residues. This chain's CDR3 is CASRRLQGLKNGYTF. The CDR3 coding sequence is TGTGCCAGCAGACGTCTACAGGGGTTGAAGAATGGCTACACCTTC.

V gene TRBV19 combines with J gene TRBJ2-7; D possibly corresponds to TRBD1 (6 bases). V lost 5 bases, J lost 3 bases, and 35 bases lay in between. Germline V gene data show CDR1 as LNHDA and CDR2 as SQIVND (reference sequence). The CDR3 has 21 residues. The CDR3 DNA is TGTGCCAGTAGTCCCCTACTACTAAAAACCCGGACAGCTCGTACCTTCTACGAGCAGTACTTC. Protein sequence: CASSPLLLKTRTARTFYEQYF.

The CDR3 coding sequence is TGCGCCAGCAGCTTGTCAGGGGGGACAATTGGCCTTGTGCCCATGAACACTGAAGCTTTCTTT. Translated: CASSLSGGTIGLVPMNTEAFF. This chain uses TRBV5-1 with TRBJ1-1; TRBD1 agrees at 7 bases. Germline CDR1 is SGHRS and CDR2 is YFSETQ. The CDR3 contains 21 residues. V gave up 1 base and J gave up 0 bases; unmatched junction bases: 21.

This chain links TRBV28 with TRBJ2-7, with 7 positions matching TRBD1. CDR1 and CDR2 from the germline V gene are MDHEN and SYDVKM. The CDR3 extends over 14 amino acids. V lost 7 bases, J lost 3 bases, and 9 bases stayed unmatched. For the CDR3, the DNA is TGTGCCAGCATTTGGTCAGGGGGAAACTACGAGCAGTACTTC. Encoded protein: CASIWSGGNYEQYF.

The CDR3 sequence is CASSAGTGPFNEQFF. Written as DNA, the CDR3 is TGCGCCAGCAGCGCCGGGACAGGGCCCTTCAATGAGCAGTTCTTC. The chain has TRBV5-1 and TRBJ2-1; 9 bases fit TRBD1. The CDR3 loop spans 15 amino acids. The V gene end was trimmed by 4 bases and the J gene end by 6 bases; junction bases not matched to a gene: 8. Per the germline V gene, CDR1 is SGHRS and CDR2 is YFSETQ. Supplemented by reference TRBV5-1 and TRBJ2-1, the full variable domain reads KAGVTQTPRYLIKTRGQQVTLSCSPISGHRSVSWYQQTPGQGLQFLFEYFSETQRNKGNFPGRFSGRQFSNSRSEMNVSTLELGDSALYLCASSAGTGPFNEQFFGPGTRLTVL.

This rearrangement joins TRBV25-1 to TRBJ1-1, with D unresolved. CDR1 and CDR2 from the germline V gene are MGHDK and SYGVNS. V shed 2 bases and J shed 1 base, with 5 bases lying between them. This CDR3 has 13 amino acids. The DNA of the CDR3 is TGTGCCAGCAGTGAAAGCCCGAACACTGAAGCTTTCTTT. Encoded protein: CASSESPNTEAFF.